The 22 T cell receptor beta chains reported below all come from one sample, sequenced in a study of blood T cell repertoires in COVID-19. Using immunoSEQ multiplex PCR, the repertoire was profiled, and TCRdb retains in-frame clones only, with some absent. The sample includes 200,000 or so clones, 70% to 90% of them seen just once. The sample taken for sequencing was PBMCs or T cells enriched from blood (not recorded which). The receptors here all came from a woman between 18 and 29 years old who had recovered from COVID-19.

CDR3 amino acids: CASSCLFPGQDTRNSPLHF. CDR3 in DNA: TGTGCCAGCAGCTGCCTATTTCCGGGACAGGACACCCGAAATTCACCCCTCCACTTT. The chain combines TRBV7-3 with TRBJ1-6, with TRBD1 matching 8 bases. The germline CDR1 and CDR2 sequences are SGHTA and FQGTGA. V shed 4 bases and J 7 bases; nucleotides not matched to a gene: 18. The CDR3 is 19 residues long.

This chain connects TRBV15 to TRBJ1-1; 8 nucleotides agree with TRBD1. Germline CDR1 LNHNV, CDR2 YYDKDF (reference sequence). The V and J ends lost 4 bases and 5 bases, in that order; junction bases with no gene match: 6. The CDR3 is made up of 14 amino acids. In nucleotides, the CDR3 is TGTGCCACCAGCACAGGACAGGGAAGAACTGAAGCTTTCTTT. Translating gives CATSTGQGRTEAFF.

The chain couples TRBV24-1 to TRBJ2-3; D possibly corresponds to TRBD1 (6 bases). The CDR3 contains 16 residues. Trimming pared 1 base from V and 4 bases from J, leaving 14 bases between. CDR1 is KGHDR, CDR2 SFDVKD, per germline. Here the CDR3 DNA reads TGTGCCACCAGTGATTTCTCAGGGGCAGGGGCAGATACGCAGTATTTT. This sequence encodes CATSDFSGAGADTQYF.

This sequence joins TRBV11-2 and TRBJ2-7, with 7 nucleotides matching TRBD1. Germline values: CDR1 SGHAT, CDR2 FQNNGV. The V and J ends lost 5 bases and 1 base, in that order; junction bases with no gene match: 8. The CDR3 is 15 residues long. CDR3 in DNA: TGTGCCAGCAGCATTAGCTGGGACAGATCCTACGAGCAGTACTTC. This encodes CASSISWDRSYEQYF.

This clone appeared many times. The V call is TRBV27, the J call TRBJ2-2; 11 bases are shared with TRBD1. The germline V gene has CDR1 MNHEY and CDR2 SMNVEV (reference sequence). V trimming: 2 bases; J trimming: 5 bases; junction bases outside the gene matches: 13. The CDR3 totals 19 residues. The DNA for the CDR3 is TGTGCCAGCAGTTTACTACTCTCGGGACAGGGGGTTAAAACCGGGGAGCTGTTTTTT. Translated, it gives CASSLLLSGQGVKTGELFF.

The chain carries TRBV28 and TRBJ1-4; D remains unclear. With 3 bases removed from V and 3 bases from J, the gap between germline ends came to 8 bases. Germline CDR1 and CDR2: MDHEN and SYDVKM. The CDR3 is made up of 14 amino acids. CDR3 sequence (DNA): TGTGCCAGCAGTTTGGAGTCCCCTAATGAAAAACTGTTTTTT. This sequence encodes CASSLESPNEKLFF.

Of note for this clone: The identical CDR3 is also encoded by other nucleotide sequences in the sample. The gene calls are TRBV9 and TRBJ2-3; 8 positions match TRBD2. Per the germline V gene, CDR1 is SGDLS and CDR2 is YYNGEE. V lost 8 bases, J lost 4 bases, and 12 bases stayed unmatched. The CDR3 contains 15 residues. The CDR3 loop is CASSPRGGAADTQYF. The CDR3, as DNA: TGTGCCAGTAGCCCCCGGGGGGGAGCGGCAGATACGCAGTATTTT.

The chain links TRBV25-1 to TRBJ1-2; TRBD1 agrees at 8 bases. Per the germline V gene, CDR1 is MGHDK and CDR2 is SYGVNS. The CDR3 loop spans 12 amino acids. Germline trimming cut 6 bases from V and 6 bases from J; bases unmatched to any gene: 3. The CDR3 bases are TGTGCCAGCAGCTCAGGGGGCGATGGCTACACCTTC. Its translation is CASSSGGDGYTF.

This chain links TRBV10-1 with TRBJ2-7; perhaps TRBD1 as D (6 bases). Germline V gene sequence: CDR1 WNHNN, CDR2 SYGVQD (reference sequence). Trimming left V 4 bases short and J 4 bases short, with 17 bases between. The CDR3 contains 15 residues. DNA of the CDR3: TGCGCCAGCAGTGTTGGGGACATAACGGAGTACGAGCAGTACTTC. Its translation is CASSVGDITEYEQYF.

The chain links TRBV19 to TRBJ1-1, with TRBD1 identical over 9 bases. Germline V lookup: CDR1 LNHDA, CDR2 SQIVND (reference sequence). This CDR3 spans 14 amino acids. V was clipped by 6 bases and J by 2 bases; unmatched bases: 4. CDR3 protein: CASREQGANTEAFF. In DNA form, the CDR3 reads TGTGCCAGTAGGGAACAGGGGGCTAACACTGAAGCTTTCTTT.

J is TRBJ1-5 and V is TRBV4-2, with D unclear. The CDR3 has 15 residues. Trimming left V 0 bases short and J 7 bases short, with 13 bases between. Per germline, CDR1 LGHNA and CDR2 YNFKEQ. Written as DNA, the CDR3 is TGTGCCAGCAGCCAAGATCGGCGGCGAGGGCAGCCCCAGCATTTT. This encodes CASSQDRRRGQPQHF.

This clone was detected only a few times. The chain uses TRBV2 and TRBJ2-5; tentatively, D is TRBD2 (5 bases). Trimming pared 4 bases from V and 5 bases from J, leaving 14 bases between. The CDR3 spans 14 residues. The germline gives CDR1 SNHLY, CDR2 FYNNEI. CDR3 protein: CASSVAGRVETQYF. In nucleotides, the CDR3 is TGTGCCAGCAGTGTGGCCGGGCGGGTCGAGACCCAGTACTTC.

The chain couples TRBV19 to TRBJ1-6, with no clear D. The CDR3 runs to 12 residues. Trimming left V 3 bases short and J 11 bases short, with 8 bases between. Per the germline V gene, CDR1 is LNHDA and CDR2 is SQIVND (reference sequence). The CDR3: CASSMGGPPLHF. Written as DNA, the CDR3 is TGTGCCAGTAGTATGGGCGGGCCACCCCTCCACTTT. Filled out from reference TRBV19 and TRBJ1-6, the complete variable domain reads DGGITQSPKYLFRKEGQNVTLSCEQNLNHDAMYWYRQDPGQGLRLIYYSQIVNDFQKGDIAEGYSVSREKKESFPLTVTSAQKNPTAFYLCASSMGGPPLHFGNGTRLTVT.

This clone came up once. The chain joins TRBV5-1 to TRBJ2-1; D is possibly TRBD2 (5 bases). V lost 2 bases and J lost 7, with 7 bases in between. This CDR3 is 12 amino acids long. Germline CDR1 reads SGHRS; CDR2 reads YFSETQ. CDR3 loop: CASSFEGNEQFF. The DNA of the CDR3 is TGCGCCAGCAGCTTCGAGGGAAATGAGCAGTTCTTC.

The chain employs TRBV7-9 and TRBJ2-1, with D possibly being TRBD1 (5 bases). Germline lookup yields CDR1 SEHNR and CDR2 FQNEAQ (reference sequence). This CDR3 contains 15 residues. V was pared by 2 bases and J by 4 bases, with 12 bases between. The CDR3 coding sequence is TGTGCCAGCAGCTTACCGAACAACAGGTACAATGAGCAGTTCTTC. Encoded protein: CASSLPNNRYNEQFF.

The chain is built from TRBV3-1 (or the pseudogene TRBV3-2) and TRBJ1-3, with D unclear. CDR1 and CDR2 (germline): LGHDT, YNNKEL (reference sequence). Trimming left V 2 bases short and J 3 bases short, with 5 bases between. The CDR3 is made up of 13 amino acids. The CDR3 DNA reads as TGTGCCAGCAGCCAACTCCTTGGAAACACCATATATTTT. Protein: CASSQLLGNTIYF.

For the CDR3, the DNA is TGTGCCAGCAGTAGCACAGGGGAACCACACACCTTC. Translated, it gives CASSSTGEPHTF. V gene TRBV6-5 combines with J gene TRBJ1-2, with 7 bases matching TRBD1. This CDR3 has 12 residues. The germline V gene encodes CDR1 MNHEY and CDR2 SVGAGI. The V segment lost 5 bases and the J segment 12 bases; nucleotides outside the gene matches: 9.

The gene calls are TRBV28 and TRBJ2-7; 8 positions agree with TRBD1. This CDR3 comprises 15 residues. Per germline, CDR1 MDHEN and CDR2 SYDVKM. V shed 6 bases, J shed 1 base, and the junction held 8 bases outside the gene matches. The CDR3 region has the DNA TGTGCCAGCAGAAACCTGCGGGACAGGTCCTACGAGCAGTACTTC. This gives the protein CASRNLRDRSYEQYF.

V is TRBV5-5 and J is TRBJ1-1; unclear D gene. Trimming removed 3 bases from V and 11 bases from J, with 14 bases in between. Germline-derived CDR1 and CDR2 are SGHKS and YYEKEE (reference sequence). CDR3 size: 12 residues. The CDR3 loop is CASSYELSKAFF. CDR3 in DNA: TGTGCCAGCAGCTACGAACTGTCAAAGGCTTTCTTT.

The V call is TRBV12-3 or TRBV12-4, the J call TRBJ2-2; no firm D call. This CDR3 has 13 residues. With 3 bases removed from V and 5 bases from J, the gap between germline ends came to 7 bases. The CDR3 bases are TGTGCCAGCAGTTTGGTGGAGACCGGGGAGCTGTTTTTT. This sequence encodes CASSLVETGELFF.

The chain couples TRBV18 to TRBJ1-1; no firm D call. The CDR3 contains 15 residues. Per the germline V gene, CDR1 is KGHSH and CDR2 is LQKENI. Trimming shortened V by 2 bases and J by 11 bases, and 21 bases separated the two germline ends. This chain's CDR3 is CASSPMIGGPAVAFF. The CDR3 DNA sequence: TGTGCCAGCTCACCAATGATTGGAGGTCCCGCCGTGGCTTTCTTT.

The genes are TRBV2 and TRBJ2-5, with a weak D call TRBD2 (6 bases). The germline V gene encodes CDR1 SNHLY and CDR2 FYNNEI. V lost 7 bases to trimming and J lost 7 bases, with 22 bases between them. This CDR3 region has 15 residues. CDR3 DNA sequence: TGTGCCAGCACCAGTGGAGGGACGGGGTGGTGGACCCAGTACTTC. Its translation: CASTSGGTGWWTQYF.